These 2 T cell receptor beta chains share one sample of origin, sequenced in a study of Tregs in tolerant kidney transplant recipients. The repertoire was sequenced with immunoSEQ multiplex PCR; TCRdb's copy has only in-frame clones and lacks some. The table has fewer than 20,000 clones, around 50% seen once. Recipient PBMCs carried a CFSE label and met irradiated graft donor PBMCs for approximately six days before FACS sorting. No antigen is known for these receptors. Here the sequenced sample was CD4+ T cells from blood cultured with allogeneic cells, taken before the transplant. These receptors were collected from a human patient who received a combined kidney and bone marrow transplant.

V gene TRBV19 combines with J gene TRBJ2-7, with TRBD1 identical over 7 bases. Per the germline V gene, CDR1 is LNHDA and CDR2 is SQIVND (reference sequence). The CDR3 consists of 14 residues. J lost 5 bases, V lost 3 bases, and 7 bases had no gene match. CDR3 bases: TGTGCCAGTAGTATGGTGACAGGGCCCCACGAGCAGTACTTC. It specifies CASSMVTGPHEQYF.

V and J are TRBV9 and TRBJ1-2; D possibly corresponds to TRBD1 (6 bases). Trimming shortened V by 0 bases and J by 0 bases, and 9 bases separated the two germline ends. This CDR3 comprises 15 residues. Germline V CDR1 and CDR2: SGDLS, YYNGEE. The CDR3 nucleotides read TGTGCCAGCAGCGTAGGACAGGTTGCTAACTATGGCTACACCTTC. As protein: CASSVGQVANYGYTF.